Shown below are 15 T cell receptor beta chains from a single sample sequenced in a study of regulatory T cells in long-lasting Graves disease. Arm-PCR of CDR3 regions and iRepertoire HTBI primers were the basis on which TCR beta libraries were built. TCRdb analysed the multiplex PCR reads with MiXCR anew, one entry per CDR3 protein. The sample lists 600,000 to 800,000 distinct CDR3 sequences, about 30% occurring once. Time point specified: persistent/refractory GD, antithyroid drugs over 5 years with positive TRAb. Scientists built the TCR library using RNA that was extracted from PBMCs. Sample: peripheral blood mononuclear cells (PBMCs), taken when the disease was refractory, from a patient treated with antithyroid drugs. The receptors shown here come from a female donor with Graves disease.

This clonotype has more than one count but fewer than ten. V usage is TRBV20-1 and J usage is TRBJ2-7; 9 positions agree with TRBD2. V trimming: 3 bases; J trimming: 3 bases; junction bases outside the gene matches: 9. There are 15 residues in the CDR3. CDR1 and CDR2 from the germline V gene are DFQATT and SNEGSKA (reference sequence). CDR3 amino acids: CSASSRGGRDYEQYF. The CDR3 nucleotides read TGCAGTGCTAGCTCCCGAGGCGGGAGGGACTACGAGCAGTACTTC.

This clonotype came up a few times. This CDR3 reads CASSIHGTAQETQYF. The CDR3 DNA sequence: TGTGCCAGCAGCATACACGGGACCGCTCAGGAGACCCAGTACTTC. The rearrangement uses TRBV9 and TRBJ2-5; the D gene could be TRBD1 or TRBD2 (5 bases each). The CDR3 is 15 residues long. The germline V gene encodes CDR1 SGDLS and CDR2 YYNGEE. V lost 4 bases and J 5 bases, leaving 18 bases between the germline ends.

The chain carries TRBV20-1 and TRBJ2-5; the D gene is possibly TRBD2 (5 bases). Germline values: CDR1 DFQATT, CDR2 SNEGSKA (reference sequence). The CDR3 totals 14 residues. The V end was cut by 1 base, the J end by 5 bases, with 14 bases between. CDR3 protein: CSARGSGIGETQYF. The CDR3 DNA follows: TGCAGTGCTAGAGGCTCCGGGATTGGCGAGACCCAGTACTTC.

V gene TRBV28 combines with J gene TRBJ1-2, with D maybe TRBD1 (5 bases). This CDR3 has 17 residues. CDR1 and CDR2 (germline): MDHEN, SYDVKM. V was clipped by 2 bases and J by 1 base, with 17 bases between them. CDR3 loop: CASSLDSLSSYNYGYTF. The DNA of the CDR3 is TGTGCCAGCAGTTTAGACAGCCTAAGTTCGTATAACTATGGCTACACCTTC.

This clonotype was counted many times. V usage is TRBV27 and J usage is TRBJ1-1; D possibly corresponds to TRBD1 (5 bases). Germline V lookup: CDR1 MNHEY, CDR2 SMNVEV (reference sequence). V lost 4 bases, J lost 6 bases, and 15 bases lay in between. CDR3 length: 14 amino acids. The CDR3 reads CASSWFPGGSEAFF. The CDR3 DNA follows: TGTGCCAGCAGTTGGTTTCCGGGGGGGTCTGAAGCTTTCTTT.

This clonotype was picked up one time. The chain uses TRBV5-1 and TRBJ2-1; 10 nucleotides match TRBD2. The junction had 12 bases not matched to a gene; V was cut back by 4 bases and J by 5 bases. The germline V gene has CDR1 SGHRS and CDR2 YFSETQ. CDR3 length equals 17 residues. CDR3: CASSGGLLAGANNEQFF. The CDR3, as DNA: TGCGCCAGCAGCGGGGGTCTCCTAGCGGGAGCGAACAATGAGCAGTTCTTC. Based on the CDR3 plus reference TRBV5-1 and TRBJ2-1, the full variable domain is KAGVTQTPRYLIKTRGQQVTLSCSPISGHRSVSWYQQTPGQGLQFLFEYFSETQRNKGNFPGRFSGRQFSNSRSEMNVSTLELGDSALYLCASSGGLLAGANNEQFFGPGTRLTVL.

The chain has TRBV20-1 and TRBJ1-6, with 7 nucleotides matching TRBD1. V gave up 4 bases and J gave up 3 bases; unmatched junction bases: 9. This CDR3 spans 16 amino acids. Germline values: CDR1 DFQATT, CDR2 SNEGSKA (reference sequence). The CDR3 nucleotides read TGCAGTGCTACCACGGGACAGCCAAACTATAATTCACCCCTCCACTTT. Translation: CSATTGQPNYNSPLHF.

There are many counts of this clonotype. J is TRBJ2-6 and V is TRBV24-1; unclear D gene. This CDR3 region has 15 residues. V was cut by 11 bases and J by 1 base, with 14 bases left in between. Germline CDR1 reads KGHDR; CDR2 reads SFDVKD. In nucleotides, the CDR3 is TGTGCCATGCAAGTCATGGTGTCTGGGGCCAACGTCCTGACTTTC. Amino acids: CAMQVMVSGANVLTF.

This clonotype has a handful of counts. The J gene is TRBJ1-2, the V gene TRBV7-2; no firm D call. The germline V gene has CDR1 SGHTA and CDR2 FQGNSA. The CDR3 length is 14 residues. V was cut by 10 bases and J by 1 base, with 16 bases left in between. This CDR3 is CAIGTDISNYGYTF. CDR3 nucleotide sequence: TGTGCCATCGGTACCGACATCAGTAACTATGGCTACACCTTC.

This clonotype turned up a few times. The chain has TRBV7-9 and TRBJ2-2, with 9 bases that match TRBD2. This CDR3 region has 14 residues. J gave up 12 bases and V 5 bases, and 10 bases lay outside the gene matches. Germline CDR1 is SEHNR and CDR2 is FQNEAQ (reference sequence). DNA for the CDR3: TGTGCCAGCAGCGAAAGACTAGCGGCCGACAAGCTGTTTTTT. Its protein product is CASSERLAADKLFF.

This clonotype was found a few times. The chain has TRBV11-2 and TRBJ2-7; TRBD2 aligns across 7 bases. The germline CDR1 and CDR2 sequences are SGHAT and FQNNGV. CDR3 size: 13 residues. The V and J ends lost 4 bases and 2 bases, in that order; junction bases with no gene match: 2. The CDR3, as DNA: TGTGCCAGCAGCTATACTAGCGCCTACGAGCAGTACTTC. Residues: CASSYTSAYEQYF.

The table lists this clonotype with a few counts. This chain connects TRBV20-1 to TRBJ2-7; no definite D call. The CDR3 spans 13 residues. Trimming shortened V by 0 bases and J by 5 bases, and 11 bases separated the two germline ends. CDR1 is DFQATT, CDR2 SNEGSKA, per germline (reference sequence). The CDR3 reads CSARDKPLDEQYF. The DNA for the CDR3 is TGCAGTGCTAGAGATAAGCCCCTAGACGAGCAGTACTTC.

V and J are TRBV10-3 and TRBJ2-2, with 7 bases lining up with TRBD1. The CDR3 contains 16 residues. Trimming removed 6 bases from V and 2 bases from J; junction bases left unmatched: 9. Germline loops: CDR1 ENHRY, CDR2 SYGVKD. CDR3 sequence reads: CAIRSDRASNTGELFF. In DNA, the CDR3 is TGTGCCATCAGATCCGACAGGGCAAGTAACACCGGGGAGCTGTTTTTT.

There are many counts of this clonotype. The V and J genes are TRBV5-1 and TRBJ2-2, with D perhaps being TRBD1 or TRBD2 (6 bases each). CDR3 size: 15 residues. Per germline, CDR1 SGHRS and CDR2 YFSETQ. V was pared by 0 bases and J by 5 bases, with 11 bases between. This CDR3 reads CASSLVGGETGELFF. In nucleotides, the CDR3 is TGCGCCAGCAGCTTGGTGGGGGGCGAAACCGGGGAGCTGTTTTTT.

This clonotype was detected only a few times. J is TRBJ2-7 and V is TRBV9; 10 positions agree with TRBD2. The CDR3 runs to 14 residues. The trim removed 5 bases at V and 6 bases at J, leaving 8 bases unmatched. Germline-derived CDR1 and CDR2 are SGDLS and YYNGEE. The CDR3 sequence: CASSGPGLATEQYF. The CDR3 DNA reads as TGTGCCAGCAGTGGACCGGGACTAGCGACCGAGCAGTACTTC.